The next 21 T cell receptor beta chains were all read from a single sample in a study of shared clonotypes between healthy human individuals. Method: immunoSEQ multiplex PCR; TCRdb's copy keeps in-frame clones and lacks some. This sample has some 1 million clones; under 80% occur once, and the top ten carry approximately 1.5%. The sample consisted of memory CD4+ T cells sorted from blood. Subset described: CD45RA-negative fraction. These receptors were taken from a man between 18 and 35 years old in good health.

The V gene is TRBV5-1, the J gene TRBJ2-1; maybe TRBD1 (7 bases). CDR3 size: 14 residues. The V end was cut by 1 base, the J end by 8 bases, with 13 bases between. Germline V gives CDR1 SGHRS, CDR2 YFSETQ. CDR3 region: CASSLQGGLDEQFF. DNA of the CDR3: TGCGCCAGCAGCTTGCAGGGGGGCCTCGATGAGCAGTTCTTC.

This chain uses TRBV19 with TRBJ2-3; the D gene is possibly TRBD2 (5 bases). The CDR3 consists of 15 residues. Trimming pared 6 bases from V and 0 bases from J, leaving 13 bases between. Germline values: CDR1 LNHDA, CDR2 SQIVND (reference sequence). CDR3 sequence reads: CASSRSGSSTDTQYF. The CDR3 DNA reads TGTGCCAGTAGCCGGAGCGGCTCTAGCACAGATACGCAGTATTTT. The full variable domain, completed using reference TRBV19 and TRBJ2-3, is DGGITQSPKYLFRKEGQNVTLSCEQNLNHDAMYWYRQDPGQGLRLIYYSQIVNDFQKGDIAEGYSVSREKKESFPLTVTSAQKNPTAFYLCASSRSGSSTDTQYFGPGTRLTVL.

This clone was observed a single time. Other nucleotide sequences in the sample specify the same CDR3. The chain's CDR3 is CASSSGQSNEKLFF. As DNA, the CDR3 is TGCGCCAGCAGTTCGGGACAGAGTAATGAAAAACTGTTTTTT. The gene calls are TRBV5-1 and TRBJ1-4; TRBD1 matches at 7 bases. The V gene end was trimmed by 5 bases and the J gene end by 4 bases; junction bases not matched to a gene: 5. Germline V gives CDR1 SGHRS, CDR2 YFSETQ. This CDR3 has 14 amino acids.

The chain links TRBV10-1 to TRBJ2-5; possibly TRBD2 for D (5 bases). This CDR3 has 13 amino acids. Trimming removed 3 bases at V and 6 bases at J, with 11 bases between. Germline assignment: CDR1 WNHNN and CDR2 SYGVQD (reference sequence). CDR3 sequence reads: CASSEGLGQTQYF. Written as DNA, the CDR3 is TGCGCCAGCAGTGAAGGACTCGGGCAGACCCAGTACTTC.

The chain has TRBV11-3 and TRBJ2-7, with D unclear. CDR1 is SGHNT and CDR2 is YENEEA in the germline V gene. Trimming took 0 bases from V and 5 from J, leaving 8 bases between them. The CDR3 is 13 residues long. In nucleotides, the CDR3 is TGTGCCAGCAGCTTAGATCTACTTCACGAGCAGTACTTC. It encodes CASSLDLLHEQYF.

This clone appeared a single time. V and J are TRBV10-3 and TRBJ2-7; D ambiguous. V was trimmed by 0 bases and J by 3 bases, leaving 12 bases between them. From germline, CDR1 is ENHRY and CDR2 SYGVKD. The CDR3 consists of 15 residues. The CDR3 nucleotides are TGTGCCATCAGTGAGTCAACCCAGGCCGGCTACGAGCAGTACTTC. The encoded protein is CAISESTQAGYEQYF.

CDR3 in amino acids: CARKQGADNSPLHF. CDR3 bases: TGTGCCAGGAAACAGGGGGCCGATAATTCACCCCTCCACTTT. This chain uses TRBV2 with TRBJ1-6; 9 positions match TRBD1. Germline values: CDR1 SNHLY, CDR2 FYNNEI. This CDR3 has 14 amino acids. V trimming: 9 bases; J trimming: 5 bases; junction bases outside the gene matches: 5.

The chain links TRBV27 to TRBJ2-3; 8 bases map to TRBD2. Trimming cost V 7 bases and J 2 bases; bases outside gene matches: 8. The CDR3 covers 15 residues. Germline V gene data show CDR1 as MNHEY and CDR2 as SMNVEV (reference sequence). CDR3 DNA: TGTGCCAGCACCTTGGGGCGGGGGGCCACAGATACGCAGTATTTT. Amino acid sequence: CASTLGRGATDTQYF.

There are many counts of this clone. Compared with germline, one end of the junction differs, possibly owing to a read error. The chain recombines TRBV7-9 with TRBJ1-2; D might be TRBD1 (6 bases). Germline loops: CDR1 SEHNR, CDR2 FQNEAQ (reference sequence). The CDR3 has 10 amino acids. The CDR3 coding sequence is TGTGCCAGCGGAGCAGGACAGAAAAGCTTC. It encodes CASGAGQKSF.

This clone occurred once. The CDR3 nucleotides are TGTGCCAGCAGTTACTCGAGGTGGGGCTATGGCTACACCTTC. As protein: CASSYSRWGYGYTF. The chain combines TRBV6-5 with TRBJ1-2; D is ambiguous. Germline CDR1 MNHEY, CDR2 SVGAGI. Trimming stripped 0 bases from V and 4 bases from J, with 9 bases between. CDR3 length: 14 amino acids.

The CDR3 protein is CSVSQGQAYEQYF. CDR3 nucleotides: TGCAGCGTTTCACAAGGGCAGGCCTACGAGCAGTACTTC. The chain combines TRBV29-1 with TRBJ2-7; D not resolved. V lost 5 bases and J lost 2, with 13 bases in between. This CDR3 region has 13 residues. The germline V gene encodes CDR1 SQVTM and CDR2 ANQGSEA.

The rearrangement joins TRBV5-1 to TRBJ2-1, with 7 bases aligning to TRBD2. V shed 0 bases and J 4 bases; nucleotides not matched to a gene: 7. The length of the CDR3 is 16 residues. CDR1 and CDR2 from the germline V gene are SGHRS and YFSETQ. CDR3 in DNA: TGCGCCAGCAGCTTGGCTTTGCGGGAGCTGTACAATGAGCAGTTCTTC. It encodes CASSLALRELYNEQFF.

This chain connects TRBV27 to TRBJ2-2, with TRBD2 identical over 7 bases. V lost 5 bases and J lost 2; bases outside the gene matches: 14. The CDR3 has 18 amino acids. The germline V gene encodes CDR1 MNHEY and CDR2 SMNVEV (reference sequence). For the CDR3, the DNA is TGTGCCAGCAGTCGAGGGAGGGGCGGACCTCTTAACACCGGGGAGCTGTTTTTT. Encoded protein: CASSRGRGGPLNTGELFF.

The CDR3 bases are TGTGCCTGGAGTCCCAGAGATTCGATTCAGTACTTC. Encoded protein: CAWSPRDSIQYF. This chain connects TRBV30 to TRBJ2-4; D unclear. The CDR3 totals 12 residues. V dropped 2 bases and J dropped 10 bases, with 12 bases sitting between them. Per germline, CDR1 GTSNPN and CDR2 SVGIG (reference sequence).

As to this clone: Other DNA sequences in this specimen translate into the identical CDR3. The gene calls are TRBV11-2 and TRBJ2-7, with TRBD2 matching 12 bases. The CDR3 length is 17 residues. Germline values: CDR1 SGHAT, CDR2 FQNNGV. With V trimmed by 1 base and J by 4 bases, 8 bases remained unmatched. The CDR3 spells CASSLGSGLAGSYEQYF. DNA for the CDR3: TGTGCCAGCAGCTTAGGCTCGGGACTAGCGGGTAGTTACGAGCAGTACTTC.

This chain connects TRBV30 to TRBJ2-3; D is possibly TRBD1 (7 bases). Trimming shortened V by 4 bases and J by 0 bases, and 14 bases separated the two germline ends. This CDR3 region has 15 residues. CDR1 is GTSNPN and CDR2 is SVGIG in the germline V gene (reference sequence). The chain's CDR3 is CAWKLTGTSTDTQYF. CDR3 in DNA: TGTGCCTGGAAGTTGACAGGGACTAGCACAGATACGCAGTATTTT.

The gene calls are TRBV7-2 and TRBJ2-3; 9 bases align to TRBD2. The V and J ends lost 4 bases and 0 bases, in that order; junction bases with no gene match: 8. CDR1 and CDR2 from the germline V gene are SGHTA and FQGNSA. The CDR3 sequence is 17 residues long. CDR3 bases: TGTGCCAGCAGCTCCAATCGACTAGCGGCTAGCACAGATACGCAGTATTTT. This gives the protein CASSSNRLAASTDTQYF.

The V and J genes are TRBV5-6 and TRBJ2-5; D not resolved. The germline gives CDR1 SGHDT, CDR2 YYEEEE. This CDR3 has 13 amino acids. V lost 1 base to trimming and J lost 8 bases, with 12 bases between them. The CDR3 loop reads CASSLSQVKTQYF. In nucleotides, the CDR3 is TGTGCCAGCAGCTTGTCCCAGGTTAAAACCCAGTACTTC.

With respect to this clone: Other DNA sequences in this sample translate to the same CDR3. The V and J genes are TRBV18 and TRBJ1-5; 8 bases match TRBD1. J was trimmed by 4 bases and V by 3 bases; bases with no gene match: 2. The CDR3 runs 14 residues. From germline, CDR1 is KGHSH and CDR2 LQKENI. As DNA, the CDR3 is TGTGCCAGCTCACCCGGACAGGGAAATCAGCCCCAGCATTTT. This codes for CASSPGQGNQPQHF.

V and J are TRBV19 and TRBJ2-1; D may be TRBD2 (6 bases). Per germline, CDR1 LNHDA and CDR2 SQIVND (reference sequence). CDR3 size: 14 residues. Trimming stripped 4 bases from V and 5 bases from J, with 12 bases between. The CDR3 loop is CASSSVAGNNEQFF. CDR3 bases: TGTGCCAGTAGTAGTGTCGCGGGAAACAATGAGCAGTTCTTC.

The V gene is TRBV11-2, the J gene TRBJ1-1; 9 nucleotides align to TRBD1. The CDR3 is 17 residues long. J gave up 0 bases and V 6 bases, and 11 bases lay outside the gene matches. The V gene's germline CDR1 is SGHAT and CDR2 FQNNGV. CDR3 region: CASRSIGTGIMNTEAFF. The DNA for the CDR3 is TGTGCCAGCAGGTCCATTGGGACAGGGATTATGAACACTGAAGCTTTCTTT.